These T cell receptor beta chains were read from a single sample in a study of blood T cell repertoires in COVID-19. TCRdb's copy holds only in-frame clones and misses some; the assay was immunoSEQ multiplex PCR. The data show roughly 86,000 clones, 90% to 95% seen once. Specimen: peripheral blood. The receptors stem from a woman aged 45-65 years in a cohort sampled during active COVID-19. Both conserved end residues are part of each CDR3. Each record gives: CDR3 length, J gene, clone size, V gene, D gene, CDR3 DNA, CDR3 protein. A D gene is named only where the DNA matches it firmly. Size is stated for part of the rows, as once, few or many counts, or as a class when the clone is expanded.

len: 14
j_gene: TRBJ1-2
abundance: NA
v_gene: TRBV28
d_gene: NA
CDR3nt: TGTGCCAGCAGTTTGTCAACAATTATCTATGGCTACACCTTC
CDR3aa: CASSLSTIIYGYTF

len: 15
j_gene: TRBJ2-7
abundance: NA
v_gene: TRBV18
d_gene: TRBD2
CDR3nt: TGTGCCAGCTCACCAGGGACTAGCGGATCCTACGAGCAGTACTTC
CDR3aa: CASSPGTSGSYEQYF

len: 15
j_gene: TRBJ2-1
abundance: few
v_gene: TRBV10-3
d_gene: TRBD2
CDR3nt: TGTGCCATCAGTGATAGCGGGGGCGTCTACAATGAGCAGTTCTTC
CDR3aa: CAISDSGGVYNEQFF

len: 14
j_gene: TRBJ2-7
abundance: NA
v_gene: TRBV5-1
d_gene: TRBD1
CDR3nt: TGCGCCAGCAGCTTGGGACAGGGGCCCTACGAGCAGTACTTC
CDR3aa: CASSLGQGPYEQYF

len: 15
j_gene: TRBJ2-1
abundance: NA
v_gene: TRBV6-5
d_gene: NA
CDR3nt: TGTGCCAGCAGTTCCCGGCAGGGATCTAGGGATGAGCAGTTCTTC
CDR3aa: CASSSRQGSRDEQFF

len: 13
j_gene: TRBJ1-1
abundance: once
v_gene: TRBV11-2
d_gene: NA
CDR3nt: TGTGCCAGCAGCCCGGTTAGGAGCTGGTGGGCTTTCTTT
CDR3aa: CASSPVRSWWAFF

len: 14
j_gene: TRBJ1-1
abundance: NA
v_gene: TRBV6-5
d_gene: NA
CDR3nt: TGTGCCAGCAGTTACAATAGGGGAAGCACTGAAGCTTTCTTT
CDR3aa: CASSYNRGSTEAFF

len: 11
j_gene: TRBJ2-7
abundance: NA
v_gene: TRBV6-5
d_gene: TRBD1
CDR3nt: TGTGCCAGCAAGGGGGCAGTCGAGCAGTACTTC
CDR3aa: CASKGAVEQYF

len: 15
j_gene: TRBJ2-1
abundance: NA
v_gene: TRBV24-1
d_gene: NA
CDR3nt: TGTGCCACCAGTGATGGGTGGGGGGACTACAATGAGCAGTTCTTC
CDR3aa: CATSDGWGDYNEQFF

len: 13
j_gene: TRBJ2-3
abundance: NA
v_gene: TRBV7-9
d_gene: NA
CDR3nt: TGTGCCAGCAGCTCCGGGGGTAGGGATACGCAGTATTTT
CDR3aa: CASSSGGRDTQYF

len: 15
j_gene: TRBJ2-1
abundance: NA
v_gene: TRBV6-5
d_gene: NA
CDR3nt: TGTGCCAGCAGTTACGGGCGACAGCACTACAATGAGCAGTTCTTC
CDR3aa: CASSYGRQHYNEQFF

len: 14
j_gene: TRBJ1-4
abundance: NA
v_gene: TRBV9
d_gene: NA
CDR3nt: TGTGCCAGCAGCGGAGGACAGAGTAATGAAAAACTGTTTTTT
CDR3aa: CASSGGQSNEKLFF

len: 13
j_gene: TRBJ2-3
abundance: once
v_gene: TRBV11-3
d_gene: NA
CDR3nt: TGTGCCAGCAGCTTTCAGGGTTCAGATACGCAGTATTTT
CDR3aa: CASSFQGSDTQYF

len: 15
j_gene: TRBJ1-2
abundance: once
v_gene: TRBV19
d_gene: TRBD1
CDR3nt: TGTGCCAGTAGTCCGCGGGACAGGGGAGGCTATGGCTACACCTTC
CDR3aa: CASSPRDRGGYGYTF

len: 14
j_gene: TRBJ2-7
abundance: NA
v_gene: TRBV7-9
d_gene: TRBD1
CDR3nt: TGTGCCAGCAGCGCGACAGGGGGCTCCTACGAGCAGTACTTC
CDR3aa: CASSATGGSYEQYF

len: 16
j_gene: TRBJ2-3
abundance: NA
v_gene: TRBV4-2
d_gene: TRBD2
CDR3nt: TGTGCCAGCAGCCAAGTGCGGGGGTCAACCACAGATACGCAGTATTTT
CDR3aa: CASSQVRGSTTDTQYF

len: 14
j_gene: TRBJ1-6
abundance: NA
v_gene: TRBV5-1
d_gene: NA
CDR3nt: TGCGCCAGCAGTAGACAGGATGGGGATTCACCCCTCCACTTT
CDR3aa: CASSRQDGDSPLHF

len: 15
j_gene: TRBJ2-3
abundance: NA
v_gene: TRBV18
d_gene: TRBD2
CDR3nt: TGTGCCAGCTCACCAGTGCTAGCGGGACCCAATACGCAGTATTTT
CDR3aa: CASSPVLAGPNTQYF

len: 14
j_gene: TRBJ1-4
abundance: NA
v_gene: TRBV7-9
d_gene: TRBD1
CDR3nt: TGTGCCAGCAGCTCGGGACAGGGGGATGAAAAACTGTTTTTT
CDR3aa: CASSSGQGDEKLFF

len: 14
j_gene: TRBJ1-1
abundance: NA
v_gene: TRBV2
d_gene: NA
CDR3nt: TGTGCCAGTGTGGTGGGAACGGGGGACACTGAAGCTTTCTTT
CDR3aa: CASVVGTGDTEAFF

len: 15
j_gene: TRBJ1-2
abundance: NA
v_gene: TRBV28
d_gene: TRBD1
CDR3nt: TGTGCCAGCAGTACAACCGGGACAGGGCTTTATGGCTACACCTTC
CDR3aa: CASSTTGTGLYGYTF

len: 15
j_gene: TRBJ2-3
abundance: NA
v_gene: TRBV28
d_gene: TRBD2
CDR3nt: TGTGCCAGCAGTTGGGATAGCGGGACCACAGATACGCAGTATTTT
CDR3aa: CASSWDSGTTDTQYF

len: 14
j_gene: TRBJ1-1
abundance: NA
v_gene: TRBV3-1/TRBV3-2
d_gene: TRBD1
CDR3nt: TGTGCCAGCAGCTGGGGACAGGGCGAGACTGAAGCTTTCTTT
CDR3aa: CASSWGQGETEAFF

len: 13
j_gene: TRBJ1-5
abundance: NA
v_gene: TRBV18
d_gene: TRBD1
CDR3nt: TGTGCCAGCTCACCCGGGACAGATCAGCCCCAGCATTTT
CDR3aa: CASSPGTDQPQHF

len: 14
j_gene: TRBJ2-1
abundance: NA
v_gene: TRBV5-6
d_gene: NA
CDR3nt: TGTGCCAGCAGCAATACAGGGAAATACAATGAGCAGTTCTTC
CDR3aa: CASSNTGKYNEQFF

len: 17
j_gene: TRBJ2-1
abundance: NA
v_gene: TRBV10-2
d_gene: NA
CDR3nt: TGCGCCAGCAGTGAGTCATCCCGGGTCGGAGGGTTGGATGAGCAGTTCTTC
CDR3aa: CASSESSRVGGLDEQFF

len: 15
j_gene: TRBJ1-3
abundance: NA
v_gene: TRBV18
d_gene: TRBD1
CDR3nt: TGTGCCAGCTCAATTGGACAGGGGTACGGAAACACCATATATTTT
CDR3aa: CASSIGQGYGNTIYF

len: 15
j_gene: TRBJ1-1
abundance: once
v_gene: TRBV7-9
d_gene: TRBD1
CDR3nt: TGTGCCAGCAGCTTACCCGGGACAGTGAACACTGAAGCTTTCTTT
CDR3aa: CASSLPGTVNTEAFF

len: 15
j_gene: TRBJ1-3
abundance: NA
v_gene: TRBV6-5
d_gene: NA
CDR3nt: TGTGCCAGCACCCCTCGGACAGACGGGGGAAACACCATATATTTT
CDR3aa: CASTPRTDGGNTIYF

len: 13
j_gene: TRBJ2-5
abundance: NA
v_gene: TRBV5-1
d_gene: NA
CDR3nt: TGCGCCAGCACAACTAGTAGTTTTGAGACCCAGTACTTC
CDR3aa: CASTTSSFETQYF

len: 14
j_gene: TRBJ2-7
abundance: NA
v_gene: TRBV5-1
d_gene: NA
CDR3nt: TGCGCCAGCAGCTTGGGCAGGGGAGTCGGCGAGCAGTACTTC
CDR3aa: CASSLGRGVGEQYF

len: 13
j_gene: TRBJ2-2
abundance: once
v_gene: TRBV3-1/TRBV3-2
d_gene: NA
CDR3nt: TGTGCCTCTTCCATTAGCCCCACCGGGGAGCTGTTTTTT
CDR3aa: CASSISPTGELFF

len: 17
j_gene: TRBJ1-1
abundance: NA
v_gene: TRBV4-1
d_gene: TRBD1
CDR3nt: TGCGCCAGCAGCCAAGTACGGTCGGAGAGGGGGCGGAGGGAAGCTTTCTTT
CDR3aa: CASSQVRSERGRREAFF

len: 14
j_gene: TRBJ1-2
abundance: NA
v_gene: TRBV6-1
d_gene: TRBD1
CDR3nt: TGTGCCAGCAGTGAAGGGACAGGGTTGAATGGCTACACCTTC
CDR3aa: CASSEGTGLNGYTF

len: 17
j_gene: TRBJ2-1
abundance: NA
v_gene: TRBV7-3
d_gene: TRBD2
CDR3nt: TGTGCCAGCAGCTTAACCTTAGGGGGACTAGCGCCTAATGAGCAGTTCTTC
CDR3aa: CASSLTLGGLAPNEQFF

len: 13
j_gene: TRBJ1-5
abundance: NA
v_gene: TRBV19
d_gene: NA
CDR3nt: TGTGCCAGTAGTATCCCGGGAACCCAGCCCCAGCATTTT
CDR3aa: CASSIPGTQPQHF

len: 16
j_gene: TRBJ1-4
abundance: NA
v_gene: TRBV19
d_gene: TRBD1
CDR3nt: TGTGCCAGTAGTTCAGGCGGCTGGCAGGGGGTAGGAAAACTGTTTTTT
CDR3aa: CASSSGGWQGVGKLFF

len: 15
j_gene: TRBJ2-1
abundance: NA
v_gene: TRBV19
d_gene: TRBD1
CDR3nt: TGTGCCAGTAGTACCCTACAGGGGGTGCTGCATGAGCAGTTCTTC
CDR3aa: CASSTLQGVLHEQFF

len: 15
j_gene: TRBJ2-2
abundance: NA
v_gene: TRBV6-4
d_gene: TRBD2
CDR3nt: TGTGCCAGTAAAAGGGACTACCAAAACACCGGGGAGCTGTTTTTT
CDR3aa: CASKRDYQNTGELFF

len: 15
j_gene: TRBJ1-1
abundance: NA
v_gene: TRBV5-1
d_gene: TRBD1
CDR3nt: TGCGCCAGCAGCCCCGGGACACAGGGGGTCACTGAAGCTTTCTTT
CDR3aa: CASSPGTQGVTEAFF

len: 14
j_gene: TRBJ2-3
abundance: NA
v_gene: TRBV7-7
d_gene: TRBD1
CDR3nt: TGTGCTAGCAGCGACGACAGGGGGTCAGATACGCAGTATTTT
CDR3aa: CASSDDRGSDTQYF

len: 14
j_gene: TRBJ2-5
abundance: NA
v_gene: TRBV11-2
d_gene: TRBD1
CDR3nt: TGTGCCAGCAGTCCTGGACAGGGACAAGAGACCCAGTACTTC
CDR3aa: CASSPGQGQETQYF

len: 14
j_gene: TRBJ2-7
abundance: NA
v_gene: TRBV28
d_gene: NA
CDR3nt: TGTGCCAGCAGTTTTTCCCGTTGGGCGGGAGAGCAGTACTTC
CDR3aa: CASSFSRWAGEQYF

len: 14
j_gene: TRBJ2-1
abundance: NA
v_gene: TRBV24-1
d_gene: NA
CDR3nt: TGTGCCACCAGTGCCCCAAAACACTACAATGAGCAGTTCTTC
CDR3aa: CATSAPKHYNEQFF

len: 14
j_gene: TRBJ2-5
abundance: NA
v_gene: TRBV7-9
d_gene: NA
CDR3nt: TGTGCCAGCAGACAGAAAGTTCGAGAAGAGACCCAGTACTTC
CDR3aa: CASRQKVREETQYF

len: 17
j_gene: TRBJ1-4
abundance: NA
v_gene: TRBV11-3
d_gene: NA
CDR3nt: TGTGCCAGCAGCATGGGCCGTAGTCCCGCAACTAATGAAAAACTGTTTTTT
CDR3aa: CASSMGRSPATNEKLFF

len: 13
j_gene: TRBJ1-1
abundance: NA
v_gene: TRBV27
d_gene: TRBD1
CDR3nt: TGTGCCAGCAGTCTACAGGGGTTCACTGAAGCTTTCTTT
CDR3aa: CASSLQGFTEAFF